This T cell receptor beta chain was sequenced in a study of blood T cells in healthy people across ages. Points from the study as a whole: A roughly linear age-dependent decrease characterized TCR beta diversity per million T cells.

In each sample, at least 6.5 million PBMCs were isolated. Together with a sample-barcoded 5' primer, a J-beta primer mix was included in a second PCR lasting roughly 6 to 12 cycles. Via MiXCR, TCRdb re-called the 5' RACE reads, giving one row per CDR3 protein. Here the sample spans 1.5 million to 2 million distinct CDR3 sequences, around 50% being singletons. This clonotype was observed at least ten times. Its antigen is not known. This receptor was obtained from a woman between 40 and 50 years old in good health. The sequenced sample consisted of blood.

In DNA, the CDR3 is TGTGCCACCAGCGGCCGCCGTGGGACAGGGGATTACAATGAGCAGTTCTTC. The encoded protein is CATSGRRGTGDYNEQFF. The chain has TRBV15 and TRBJ2-1; 10 bases agree with TRBD1. V gave up 5 bases and J gave up 4 bases; unmatched junction bases: 11. Germline V CDR1 and CDR2: LNHNV, YYDKDF (reference sequence). This CDR3 has 17 residues.